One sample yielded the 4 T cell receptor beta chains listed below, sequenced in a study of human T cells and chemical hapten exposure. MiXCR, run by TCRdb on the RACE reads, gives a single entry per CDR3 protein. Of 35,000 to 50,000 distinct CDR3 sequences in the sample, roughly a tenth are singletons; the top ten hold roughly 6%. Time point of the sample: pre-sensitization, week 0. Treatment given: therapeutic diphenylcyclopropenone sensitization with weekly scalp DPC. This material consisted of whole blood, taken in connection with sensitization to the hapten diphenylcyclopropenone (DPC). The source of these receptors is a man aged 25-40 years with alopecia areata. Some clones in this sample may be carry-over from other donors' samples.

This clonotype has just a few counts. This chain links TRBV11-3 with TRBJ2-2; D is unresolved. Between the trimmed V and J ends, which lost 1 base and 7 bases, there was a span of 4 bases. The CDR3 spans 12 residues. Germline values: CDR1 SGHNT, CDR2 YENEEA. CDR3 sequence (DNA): TGTGCCAGCAGCTTAGCCAGCGGGGAGCTGTTTTTT. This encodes CASSLASGELFF. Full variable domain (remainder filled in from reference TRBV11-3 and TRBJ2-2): EAGVVQSPRYKIIEKKQPVAFWCNPISGHNTLYWYLQNLGQGPELLIRYENEEAVDDSQLPKDRFSAERLKGVDSTLKIQPAELGDSAVYLCASSLASGELFFGEGSRLTVL.

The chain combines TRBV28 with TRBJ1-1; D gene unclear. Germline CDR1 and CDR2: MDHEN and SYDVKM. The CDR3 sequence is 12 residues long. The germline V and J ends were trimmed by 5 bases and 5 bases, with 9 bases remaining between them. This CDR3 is CASSPERTEAFF. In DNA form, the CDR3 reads TGTGCCAGCAGTCCCGAAAGAACTGAAGCTTTCTTT.

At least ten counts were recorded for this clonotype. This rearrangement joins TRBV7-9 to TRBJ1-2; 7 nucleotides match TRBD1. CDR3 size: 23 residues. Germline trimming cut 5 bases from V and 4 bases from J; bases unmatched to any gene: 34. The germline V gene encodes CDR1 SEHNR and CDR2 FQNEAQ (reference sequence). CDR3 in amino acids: CASSHLSNPRGNMDRWGFYGYTF. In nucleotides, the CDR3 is TGTGCCAGCAGCCATCTGTCTAACCCCCGAGGTAACATGGACAGGTGGGGATTCTATGGCTACACCTTC. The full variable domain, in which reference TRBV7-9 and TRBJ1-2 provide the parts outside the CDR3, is DTGVSQNPRHKITKRGQNVTFRCDPISEHNRLYWYRQTLGQGPEFLTYFQNEAQLEKSRLLSDRFSAERPKGSFSTLEIQRTEQGDSAMYLCASSHLSNPRGNMDRWGFYGYTFGSGTRLTVV.

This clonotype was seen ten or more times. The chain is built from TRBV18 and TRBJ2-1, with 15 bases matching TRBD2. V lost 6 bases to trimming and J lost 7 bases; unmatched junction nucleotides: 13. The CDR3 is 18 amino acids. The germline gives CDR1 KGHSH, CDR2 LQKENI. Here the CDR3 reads CASSPRPGLAGGRNEQFF. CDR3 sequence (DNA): TGTGCCAGCTCCCCCAGACCCGGACTAGCGGGAGGGAGAAATGAGCAGTTCTTC. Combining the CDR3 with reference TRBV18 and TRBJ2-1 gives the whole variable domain NAGVMQNPRHLVRRRGQEARLRCSPMKGHSHVYWYRQLPEEGLKFMVYLQKENIIDESGMPKERFSAEFPKEGPSILRIQQVVRGDSAAYFCASSPRPGLAGGRNEQFFGPGTRLTVL.